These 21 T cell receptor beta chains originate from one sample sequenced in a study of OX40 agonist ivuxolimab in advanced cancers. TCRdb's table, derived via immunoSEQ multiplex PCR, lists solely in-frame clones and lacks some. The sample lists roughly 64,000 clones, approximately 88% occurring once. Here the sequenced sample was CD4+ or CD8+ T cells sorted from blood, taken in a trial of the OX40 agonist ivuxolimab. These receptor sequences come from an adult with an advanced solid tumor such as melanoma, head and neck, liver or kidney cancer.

Here the CDR3 DNA reads TGCGCCAGCAGCCAAGACGGCATGGGACGGAACACTGAAGCTTTCTTT. Its protein is CASSQDGMGRNTEAFF. The chain couples TRBV4-1 to TRBJ1-1; D possibly corresponds to TRBD1 (5 bases). The CDR3 sequence is 16 residues long. V was shortened by 0 bases and J by 1 base, with 12 bases between the two germline ends. CDR1 and CDR2 from the germline V gene are MGHRA and YSYEKL.

In nucleotides, the CDR3 is TGTGCCAGCAGCCCCTTGGGGGGGAAGGCGGCAGATACGCAGTATTTT. Its protein is CASSPLGGKAADTQYF. The chain combines TRBV25-1 with TRBJ2-3; 7 bases line up with TRBD2. This CDR3 has 16 amino acids. Per the germline V gene, CDR1 is MGHDK and CDR2 is SYGVNS. V shed 6 bases, J shed 4 bases, and the junction held 13 bases outside the gene matches.

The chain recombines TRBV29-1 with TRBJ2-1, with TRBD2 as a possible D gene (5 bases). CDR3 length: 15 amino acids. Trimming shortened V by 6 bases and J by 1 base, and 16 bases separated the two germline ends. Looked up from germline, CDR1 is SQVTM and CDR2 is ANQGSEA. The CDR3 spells CSVALWSGSYNEQFF. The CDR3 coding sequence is TGCAGCGTGGCCCTTTGGAGCGGTTCCTACAATGAGCAGTTCTTC.

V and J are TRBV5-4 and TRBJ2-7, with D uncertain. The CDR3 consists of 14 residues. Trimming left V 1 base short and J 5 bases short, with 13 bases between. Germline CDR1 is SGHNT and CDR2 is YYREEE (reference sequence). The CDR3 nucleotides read TGTGCCAGCAGCTTGAGGCCCGGCGGCCACGAGCAGTACTTC. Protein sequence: CASSLRPGGHEQYF.

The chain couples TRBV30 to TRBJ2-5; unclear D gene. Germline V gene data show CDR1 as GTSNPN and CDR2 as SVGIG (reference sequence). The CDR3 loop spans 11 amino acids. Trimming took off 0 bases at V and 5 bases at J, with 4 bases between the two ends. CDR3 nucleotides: TGTGCCTGGAGTGTACCTGAGACCCAGTACTTC. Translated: CAWSVPETQYF.

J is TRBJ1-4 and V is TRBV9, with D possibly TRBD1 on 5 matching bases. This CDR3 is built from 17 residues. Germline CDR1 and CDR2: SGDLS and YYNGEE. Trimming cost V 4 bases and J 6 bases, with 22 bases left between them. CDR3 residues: CASSPGGGRRGDEKLFF. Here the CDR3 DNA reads TGTGCCAGCAGCCCCGGGGGGGGGAGGCGTGGAGATGAAAAACTGTTTTTT. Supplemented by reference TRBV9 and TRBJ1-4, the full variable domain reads DSGVTQTPKHLITATGQRVTLRCSPRSGDLSVYWYQQSLDQGLQFLIQYYNGEERAKGNILERFSAQQFPDLHSELNLSSLELGDSALYFCASSPGGGRRGDEKLFFGSGTQLSVL.

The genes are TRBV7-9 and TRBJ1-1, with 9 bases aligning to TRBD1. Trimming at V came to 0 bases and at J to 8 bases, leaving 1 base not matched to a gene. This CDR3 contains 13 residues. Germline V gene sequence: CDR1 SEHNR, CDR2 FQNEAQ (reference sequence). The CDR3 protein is CASSLAGTGEAFF. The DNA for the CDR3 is TGTGCCAGCAGCTTAGCCGGGACAGGGGAAGCTTTCTTT.

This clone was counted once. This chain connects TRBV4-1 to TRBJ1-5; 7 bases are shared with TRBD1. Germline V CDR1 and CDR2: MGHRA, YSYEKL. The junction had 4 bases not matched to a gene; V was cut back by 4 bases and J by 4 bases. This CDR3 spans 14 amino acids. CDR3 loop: CASSPQGRNQPQHF. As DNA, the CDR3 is TGCGCCAGCAGCCCACAGGGGCGAAATCAGCCCCAGCATTTT.

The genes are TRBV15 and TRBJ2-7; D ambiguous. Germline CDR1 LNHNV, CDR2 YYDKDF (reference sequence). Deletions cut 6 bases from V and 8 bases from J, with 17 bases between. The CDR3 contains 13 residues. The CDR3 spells CATRANQVLQQYF. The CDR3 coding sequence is TGTGCCACCAGAGCTAACCAGGTTCTTCAGCAGTACTTC.

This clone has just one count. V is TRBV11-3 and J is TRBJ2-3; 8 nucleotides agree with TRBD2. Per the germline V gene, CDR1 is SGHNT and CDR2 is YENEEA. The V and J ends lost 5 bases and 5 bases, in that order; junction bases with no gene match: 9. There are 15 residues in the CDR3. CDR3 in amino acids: CASSPRSGSIDTQYF. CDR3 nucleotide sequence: TGTGCCAGCAGCCCCCGGAGCGGGAGTATAGATACGCAGTATTTT.

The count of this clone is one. The CDR3 loop is CASRKTGTGEKLFF. Written as DNA, the CDR3 is TGTGCCAGCAGGAAAACAGGGACCGGGGAAAAACTGTTTTTT. The gene calls are TRBV6-6 and TRBJ1-4; D might be TRBD1 (6 bases). Per the germline V gene, CDR1 is MNHNY and CDR2 is SVGAGI (reference sequence). V gave up 6 bases and J gave up 8 bases, with 16 bases separating them. The CDR3 contains 14 residues.

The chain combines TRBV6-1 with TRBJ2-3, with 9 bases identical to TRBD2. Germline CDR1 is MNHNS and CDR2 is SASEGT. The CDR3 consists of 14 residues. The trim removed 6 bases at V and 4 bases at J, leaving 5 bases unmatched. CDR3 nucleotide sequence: TGTGCCAGCAGGGAGAGCGGGAGGTCAGATACGCAGTATTTT. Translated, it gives CASRESGRSDTQYF.

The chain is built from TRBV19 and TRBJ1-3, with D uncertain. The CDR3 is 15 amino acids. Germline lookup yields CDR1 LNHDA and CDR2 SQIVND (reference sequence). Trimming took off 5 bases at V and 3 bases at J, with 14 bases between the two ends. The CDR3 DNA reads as TGTGCCAGTAGTCCCTCCCAACAGATTGGAAACACCATATATTTT. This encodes CASSPSQQIGNTIYF.

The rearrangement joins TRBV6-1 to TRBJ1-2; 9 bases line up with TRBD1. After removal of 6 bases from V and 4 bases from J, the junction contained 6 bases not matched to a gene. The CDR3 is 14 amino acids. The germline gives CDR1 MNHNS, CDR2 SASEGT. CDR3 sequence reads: CASRGQGGLYGYTF. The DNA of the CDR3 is TGTGCCAGCAGGGGACAGGGAGGACTCTATGGCTACACCTTC.

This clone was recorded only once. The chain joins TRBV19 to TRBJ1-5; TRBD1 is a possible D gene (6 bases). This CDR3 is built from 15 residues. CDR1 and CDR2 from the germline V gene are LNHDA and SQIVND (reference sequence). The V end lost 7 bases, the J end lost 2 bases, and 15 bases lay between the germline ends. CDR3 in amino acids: CASTHGGAGNQPQHF. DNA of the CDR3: TGTGCCAGTACCCACGGGGGGGCGGGCAATCAGCCCCAGCATTTT.

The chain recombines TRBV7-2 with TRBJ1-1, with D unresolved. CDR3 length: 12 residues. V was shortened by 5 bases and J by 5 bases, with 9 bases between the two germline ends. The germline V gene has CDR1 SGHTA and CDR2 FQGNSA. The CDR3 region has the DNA TGTGCCAGCAGCCGTGCGCAAACTGAAGCTTTCTTT. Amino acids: CASSRAQTEAFF.

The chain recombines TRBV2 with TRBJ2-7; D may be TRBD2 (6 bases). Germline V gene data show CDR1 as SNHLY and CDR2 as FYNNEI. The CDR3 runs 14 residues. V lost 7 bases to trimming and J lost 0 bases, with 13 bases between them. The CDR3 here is CASMGTLSSYEQYF. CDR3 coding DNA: TGTGCCAGCATGGGGACTCTTAGCTCCTACGAGCAGTACTTC.

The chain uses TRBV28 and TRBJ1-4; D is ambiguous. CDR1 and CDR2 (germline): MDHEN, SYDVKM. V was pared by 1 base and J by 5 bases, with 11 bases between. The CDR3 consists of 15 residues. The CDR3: CASSLSGAGNEKLFF. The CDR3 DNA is TGTGCCAGCAGTTTATCCGGAGCGGGGAATGAAAAACTGTTTTTT.

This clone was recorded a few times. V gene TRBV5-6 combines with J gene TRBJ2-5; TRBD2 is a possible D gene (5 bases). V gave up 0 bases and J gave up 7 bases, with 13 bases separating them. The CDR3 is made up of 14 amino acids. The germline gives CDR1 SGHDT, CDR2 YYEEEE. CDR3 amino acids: CASSLVAAAGTQYF. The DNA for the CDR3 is TGTGCCAGCAGCTTGGTGGCCGCCGCGGGGACCCAGTACTTC. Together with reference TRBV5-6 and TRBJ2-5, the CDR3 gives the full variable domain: DAGVTQSPTHLIKTRGQQVTLRCSPKSGHDTVSWYQQALGQGPQFIFQYYEEEERQRGNFPDRFSGHQFPNYSSELNVNALLLGDSALYLCASSLVAAAGTQYFGPGTRLLVL.

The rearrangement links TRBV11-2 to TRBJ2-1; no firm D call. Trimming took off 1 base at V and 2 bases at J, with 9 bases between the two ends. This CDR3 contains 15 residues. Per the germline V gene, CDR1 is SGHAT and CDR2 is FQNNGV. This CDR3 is CASSLGSLPYNEQFF. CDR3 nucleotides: TGTGCCAGCAGCTTAGGTAGCCTCCCCTACAATGAGCAGTTCTTC. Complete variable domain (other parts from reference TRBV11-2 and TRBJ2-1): EAGVAQSPRYKIIEKRQSVAFWCNPISGHATLYWYQQILGQGPKLLIQFQNNGVVDDSQLPKDRFSAERLKGVDSTLKIQPAKLEDSAVYLCASSLGSLPYNEQFFGPGTRLTVL.

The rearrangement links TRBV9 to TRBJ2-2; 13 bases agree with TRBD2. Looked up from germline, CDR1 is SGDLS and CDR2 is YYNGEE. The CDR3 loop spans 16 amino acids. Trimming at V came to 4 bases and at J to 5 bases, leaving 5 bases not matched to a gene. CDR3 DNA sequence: TGTGCCAGCAGCTTGAGACTAGCGGGAGGAACCGGGGAGCTGTTTTTT. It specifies CASSLRLAGGTGELFF.